The 9 T cell receptor beta chains below all came from one sample that was sequenced in a study of blood T cell repertoires in COVID-19. Measured with immunoSEQ multiplex PCR; TCRdb has only the in-frame clones, and not every one. In the table there are approximately 200,000 clones, more than 75% of which are singletons. Sequenced sample: PBMCs or T cells enriched from blood (not recorded which). The receptors were gathered from a man aged 30-40 years in a cohort exposed to, infected with or recovered from COVID-19 (not recorded which).

The chain recombines TRBV7-3 with TRBJ1-1; D is uncertain. Germline values: CDR1 SGHTA, CDR2 FQGTGA. The CDR3 sequence is 15 residues long. Trimming shortened V by 1 base and J by 2 bases, and 11 bases separated the two germline ends. CDR3 nucleotides: TGTGCCAGCAGCTTAAACCTATGGTCCAACACTGAAGCTTTCTTT. Its translation: CASSLNLWSNTEAFF. Combining the CDR3 with reference TRBV7-3 and TRBJ1-1 gives the whole variable domain GAGVSQTPSNKVTEKGKYVELRCDPISGHTALYWYRQSLGQGPEFLIYFQGTGAADDSGLPNDRFFAVRPEGSVSTLKIQRTERGDSAVYLCASSLNLWSNTEAFFGQGTRLTVV.

In its sample, this clone was seen once. This chain connects TRBV19 to TRBJ2-1; D is perhaps TRBD2 (6 bases). The V gene lost 7 bases and the J gene lost 0 bases, with 16 bases spanning the gap. Germline V gene sequence: CDR1 LNHDA, CDR2 SQIVND (reference sequence). This CDR3 spans 16 amino acids. CDR3 in DNA: TGTGCCAGTACCCCCGGGGACTTCAGCTCCTACAATGAGCAGTTCTTC. Protein sequence: CASTPGDFSSYNEQFF.

The V gene is TRBV6-5, the J gene TRBJ1-1; D is uncertain. Trimming took 9 bases from V and 1 from J, leaving 12 bases between them. This CDR3 spans 13 amino acids. Germline assignment: CDR1 MNHEY and CDR2 SVGAGI. The CDR3 is CASQVGRNTEAFF. CDR3 DNA sequence: TGTGCCAGTCAAGTAGGGAGGAACACTGAAGCTTTCTTT.

This chain links TRBV4-1 with TRBJ2-1; tentative D call: TRBD1 (6 bases). This CDR3 has 14 amino acids. Trimming cost V 1 base and J 10 bases, with 14 bases left between them. Germline V CDR1 and CDR2: MGHRA, YSYEKL. This chain's CDR3 is CASSQGNREREQFF. In DNA form, the CDR3 reads TGCGCCAGCAGCCAAGGGAACAGGGAAAGGGAGCAGTTCTTC.

This clone was observed a few times. CDR3 sequence reads: CASSPRTGTSLTRYEQYF. For the CDR3, the DNA is TGTGCCAGCTCACCACGAACAGGGACTAGCCTGACTAGGTACGAGCAGTACTTC. This sequence joins TRBV18 and TRBJ2-7, with 9 nucleotides matching TRBD2. J was trimmed by 4 bases and V by 1 base; bases with no gene match: 14. The CDR3 is 18 amino acids. Germline V lookup: CDR1 KGHSH, CDR2 LQKENI.

The rearrangement uses TRBV11-2 and TRBJ2-3; D perhaps matches TRBD2 (7 bases). The CDR3 is 15 residues long. V was cut by 4 bases and J by 4 bases, with 15 bases left in between. From germline, CDR1 is SGHAT and CDR2 FQNNGV. CDR3 DNA: TGTGCCAGCAGCTCGGGCGGGGGCCAGGCAGATACGCAGTATTTT. Translation gives CASSSGGGQADTQYF. The full variable domain, rest sourced from reference TRBV11-2 and TRBJ2-3, is EAGVAQSPRYKIIEKRQSVAFWCNPISGHATLYWYQQILGQGPKLLIQFQNNGVVDDSQLPKDRFSAERLKGVDSTLKIQPAKLEDSAVYLCASSSGGGQADTQYFGPGTRLTVL.

V usage is TRBV7-9 and J usage is TRBJ2-7, with D perhaps matching TRBD2 (5 bases). V was trimmed by 2 bases and J by 5 bases, leaving 16 bases between them. The CDR3 extends over 15 amino acids. Germline CDR1 SEHNR, CDR2 FQNEAQ (reference sequence). The DNA of the CDR3 is TGTGCCAGCAGCTTATCTTCAGCGGCGCCCAACGAGCAGTACTTC. Its protein is CASSLSSAAPNEQYF. Drawing the rest from reference TRBV7-9 and TRBJ2-7, the complete variable domain is DTGVSQNPRHKITKRGQNVTFRCDPISEHNRLYWYRQTLGQGPEFLTYFQNEAQLEKSRLLSDRFSAERPKGSFSTLEIQRTEQGDSAMYLCASSLSSAAPNEQYFGPGTRLTVT.

The chain carries TRBV7-9 and TRBJ2-7; 9 nucleotides agree with TRBD2. Germline V gene sequence: CDR1 SEHNR, CDR2 FQNEAQ (reference sequence). There are 15 residues in the CDR3. V dropped 5 bases and J dropped 3; count of bases not matched to a gene: 8. This CDR3 is CASSRSGSWNYEQYF. In DNA form, the CDR3 reads TGTGCCAGCAGCCGTAGCGGGAGTTGGAACTACGAGCAGTACTTC.

About this clone: Other DNA sequences in this sample translate to the same CDR3. The chain uses TRBV28 and TRBJ2-7; D is ambiguous. Germline CDR1 is MDHEN and CDR2 is SYDVKM. This CDR3 is 10 amino acids long. V dropped 6 bases and J dropped 4 bases, with 4 bases sitting between them. CDR3 protein: CASSQYEQYF. In nucleotides, the CDR3 is TGTGCCAGCAGCCAGTACGAGCAGTACTTC.